These 28 T cell receptor beta chains originate from one sample sequenced in a study of cytomegalovirus exposure and HLA in healthy donors. Researchers ran the PCR with 60 Vbeta and 13 Jbeta primers. TCRdb keeps only in-frame clones here, not all; method: immunoSEQ multiplex PCR. The sample has fewer than 80,000 clones; about 77% are singletons. Sequenced: PBMCs. Every receptor here comes from a woman between 25 and 40 years old in good health and CMV-seronegative.

In DNA form, the CDR3 reads TGTGCCAGCAGTTTACAGACAAGCACAGATACGCAGTATTTT. Protein sequence: CASSLQTSTDTQYF. This chain joins TRBV27 and TRBJ2-3; no reliable D call. Looked up from germline, CDR1 is MNHEY and CDR2 is SMNVEV (reference sequence). With 2 bases removed from V and 0 bases from J, the gap between germline ends came to 6 bases. CDR3 length: 14 residues.

V gene TRBV5-8 combines with J gene TRBJ1-3; D gene uncertain. This CDR3 is built from 15 residues. CDR1 is SGHTS, CDR2 YDEGEE, per germline. V gave up 0 bases and J gave up 4 bases, with 11 bases separating them. The CDR3 DNA reads as TGTGCCAGCAGCTTGGATGGAGACTTAGGAAACACCATATATTTT. Its protein is CASSLDGDLGNTIYF.

The V and J genes are TRBV29-1 and TRBJ2-1, with 10 bases fitting TRBD1. This CDR3 is built from 16 residues. Germline V lookup: CDR1 SQVTM, CDR2 ANQGSEA. The ends lost 4 bases at V and 5 bases at J; junction bases unmatched: 11. The CDR3 sequence: CSVAGTGDVRDNEQFF. The CDR3 coding sequence is TGCAGCGTTGCGGGGACAGGGGACGTTAGGGACAATGAGCAGTTCTTC.

This clone was observed a handful of times. The J gene is TRBJ2-7, the V gene TRBV10-3, with D possibly matching TRBD2 (6 bases). Germline values: CDR1 ENHRY, CDR2 SYGVKD. The germline V and J ends were trimmed by 2 bases and 1 base, with 15 bases remaining between them. The CDR3 runs 16 residues. The CDR3 sequence: CAISEVAREVSYEQYV. The CDR3 coding sequence is TGTGCCATCAGTGAGGTGGCTAGGGAGGTATCCTACGAGCAGTACGTC.

The CDR3 bases are TGCAGCGTTGAAGTTGATGGGGGACAGTATAGCAATCAGCCCCAGCATTTT. Its translation: CSVEVDGGQYSNQPQHF. The rearrangement joins TRBV29-1 to TRBJ1-5, with 7 bases fitting TRBD1. Germline V CDR1 and CDR2: SQVTM, ANQGSEA. V shed 1 base, J shed 0 bases, and the junction held 9 bases outside the gene matches. The CDR3 is 17 residues long.

This clone occurred once. V gene TRBV7-8 combines with J gene TRBJ2-5; 10 bases line up with TRBD1. The J call may be wrong; the DNA end is better matched by TRBJ2-7. In germline, CDR1 is SGHVS, CDR2 FQNEAQ. The CDR3 covers 17 residues. The CDR3: CASSPGTGVGSSYEQYF. The CDR3 bases are TGTGCCAGCAGCCCTGGGACAGGGGTTGGGAGCTCCTACGAGCAGTACTTC.

The chain has TRBV2 and TRBJ1-5; D not resolved. The CDR3 has 12 residues. Per the germline V gene, CDR1 is SNHLY and CDR2 is FYNNEI. V lost 4 bases to trimming and J lost 9 bases, with 10 bases between them. The CDR3 sequence is CASSGGILPQHF. CDR3 in DNA: TGTGCCAGCAGTGGCGGGATTTTGCCCCAGCATTTT.

This chain links TRBV19 with TRBJ1-1; 8 nucleotides align to TRBD1. The length of the CDR3 is 16 residues. CDR1 LNHDA and CDR2 SQIVND come from the germline V gene (reference sequence). V was clipped by 8 bases and J by 0 bases; unmatched bases: 11. CDR3 sequence reads: CASAYQGASMNTEAFF. In DNA, the CDR3 is TGTGCCAGTGCCTACCAGGGGGCGTCGATGAACACTGAAGCTTTCTTT.

The V gene is TRBV19, the J gene TRBJ1-1; D uncertain. The V gene lost 5 bases and the J gene lost 1 base, with 8 bases spanning the gap. CDR3 size: 13 residues. Germline V CDR1 and CDR2: LNHDA, SQIVND (reference sequence). The CDR3 spells CASSSGRNTEAFF. The CDR3 DNA reads TGTGCCAGTAGTTCAGGCCGGAACACTGAAGCTTTCTTT. The full variable domain, in which reference TRBV19 and TRBJ1-1 provide the parts outside the CDR3, is DGGITQSPKYLFRKEGQNVTLSCEQNLNHDAMYWYRQDPGQGLRLIYYSQIVNDFQKGDIAEGYSVSREKKESFPLTVTSAQKNPTAFYLCASSSGRNTEAFFGQGTRLTVV.

The V gene is TRBV7-2, the J gene TRBJ2-1, with 7 bases aligning to TRBD2. Germline CDR1 is SGHTA and CDR2 is FQGNSA. J lost 6 bases, V lost 6 bases, and 5 bases had no gene match. The CDR3 totals 13 residues. The CDR3 DNA is TGTGCCAGCAGGGAGGGAGGGGTCAATGAGCAGTTCTTC. This encodes CASREGGVNEQFF.

The chain is built from TRBV2 and TRBJ2-5; 9 nucleotides align to TRBD2. V lost 4 bases, J lost 3 bases, and 3 bases stayed unmatched. The CDR3 extends over 14 amino acids. Germline values: CDR1 SNHLY, CDR2 FYNNEI. CDR3 sequence: CASSGAGGEETQYF. CDR3 sequence (DNA): TGTGCCAGCAGTGGGGCGGGGGGGGAAGAGACCCAGTACTTC.

V and J are TRBV15 and TRBJ2-2; 9 nucleotides align to TRBD2. J lost 1 base, V lost 1 base, and 10 bases had no gene match. The V gene's germline CDR1 is LNHNV and CDR2 YYDKDF (reference sequence). This CDR3 comprises 19 residues. CDR3 nucleotide sequence: TGTGCCACCAGCAGAGGGGGCGGGAGGGCCCTCATGAACACCGGGGAGCTGTTTTTT. Its translation: CATSRGGGRALMNTGELFF.

This chain connects TRBV29-1 to TRBJ2-2, with 10 nucleotides matching TRBD2. The CDR3 has 15 residues. Unmatched junction bases numbered 5, after V lost 4 bases and J lost 3 bases. The germline V gene has CDR1 SQVTM and CDR2 ANQGSEA. DNA of the CDR3: TGCAGCGTTGCAAGGCTAGCGGGAGACACCGGGGAGCTGTTTTTT. Protein: CSVARLAGDTGELFF.

This clone was found once. The chain joins TRBV9 to TRBJ2-1; D possibly corresponds to TRBD2 (5 bases). V was pared by 6 bases and J by 8 bases, with 18 bases between. Germline V gives CDR1 SGDLS, CDR2 YYNGEE. This CDR3 spans 14 amino acids. The CDR3 protein is CASTRGNGLYEQFF. The CDR3 DNA is TGTGCCAGCACTCGGGGTAATGGGTTGTATGAGCAGTTCTTC.

The rearrangement joins TRBV5-6 to TRBJ2-7, with D perhaps matching TRBD2 (6 bases). V lost 2 bases to trimming and J lost 6 bases, with 12 bases between them. The germline gives CDR1 SGHDT, CDR2 YYEEEE. There are 13 residues in the CDR3. CDR3 DNA: TGTGCCAGCAGCTTCCGACTAGGAGGCGAGCAGTACGTC. This gives the protein CASSFRLGGEQYV.

This clone was picked up a small number of times. The V call is TRBV11-2, the J call TRBJ2-3; no clear D gene. V was shortened by 2 bases and J by 2 bases, with 11 bases between the two germline ends. The CDR3 is 15 amino acids. Per germline, CDR1 SGHAT and CDR2 FQNNGV. CDR3 region: CASSLRGAVTDTQYF. Written as DNA, the CDR3 is TGTGCCAGCAGCTTACGCGGCGCAGTCACAGATACGCAGTATTTT. Full variable domain (missing parts from reference TRBV11-2 and TRBJ2-3): EAGVAQSPRYKIIEKRQSVAFWCNPISGHATLYWYQQILGQGPKLLIQFQNNGVVDDSQLPKDRFSAERLKGVDSTLKIQPAKLEDSAVYLCASSLRGAVTDTQYFGPGTRLTVL.

The chain is built from TRBV4-1 and TRBJ2-7; D remains unclear. Germline V CDR1 and CDR2: MGHRA, YSYEKL. The V end was cut by 1 base, the J end by 3 bases, with 13 bases between. This CDR3 is 15 amino acids long. CDR3 amino acids: CASSQAETRFYEQYF. CDR3 DNA sequence: TGCGCCAGCAGCCAAGCAGAGACCAGGTTCTACGAGCAGTACTTC.

V is TRBV25-1 and J is TRBJ2-5; maybe TRBD1 (5 bases). The J call could be wrong; TRBJ2-7 is a better fit for the DNA end. The germline V gene has CDR1 MGHDK and CDR2 SYGVNS. There are 17 residues in the CDR3. For the CDR3, the DNA is TGTGCCAGCAGTACCCCCGCCCGTGCAGGGCCTCTCTACGAGCAGTACTTC. Its protein is CASSTPARAGPLYEQYF.

The chain carries TRBV19 and TRBJ2-4; TRBD2 agrees at 11 bases. CDR1 and CDR2 from the germline V gene are LNHDA and SQIVND (reference sequence). CDR3 length: 14 residues. The ends lost 6 bases at V and 8 bases at J; junction bases unmatched: 6. For the CDR3, the DNA is TGTGCCAGTAGGCCTAGCGGGAGGTTGGACATTCAGTACTTC. It codes for CASRPSGRLDIQYF.

The chain combines TRBV5-4 with TRBJ2-5; D may be TRBD1 (5 bases). The CDR3 contains 14 residues. V shed 4 bases and J shed 4 bases, with 14 bases lying between them. The germline V gene encodes CDR1 SGHNT and CDR2 YYREEE (reference sequence). CDR3 DNA: TGTGCCAGCAGCCAAGTCAGGGCTGGAGAGACCCAGTACTTC. Residues: CASSQVRAGETQYF.

The CDR3 reads CASRWPGDPGNTIYF. The DNA for the CDR3 is TGCGCCAGCAGATGGCCAGGGGACCCTGGAAACACCATATATTTT. The rearrangement joins TRBV5-1 to TRBJ1-3; maybe TRBD1 (6 bases). Germline lookup yields CDR1 SGHRS and CDR2 YFSETQ. With 5 bases removed from V and 2 bases from J, the gap between germline ends came to 14 bases. The CDR3 consists of 15 residues. The full variable domain, in which reference TRBV5-1 and TRBJ1-3 provide the parts outside the CDR3, is KAGVTQTPRYLIKTRGQQVTLSCSPISGHRSVSWYQQTPGQGLQFLFEYFSETQRNKGNFPGRFSGRQFSNSRSEMNVSTLELGDSALYLCASRWPGDPGNTIYFGEGSWLTVV.

The CDR3 is CASSYDSGGAADTQYF. CDR3 DNA: TGTGCCAGCAGTTACGATTCCGGAGGGGCCGCAGATACGCAGTATTTT. The chain joins TRBV6-5 to TRBJ2-3; D might be TRBD2 (6 bases). V dropped 2 bases and J dropped 4 bases, with 16 bases sitting between them. The CDR3 contains 16 residues. The V gene's germline CDR1 is MNHEY and CDR2 SVGAGI.

The chain has TRBV11-2 and TRBJ2-7; D is unresolved. V was clipped by 1 base and J by 5 bases, with 15 bases between them. The germline gives CDR1 SGHAT, CDR2 FQNNGV. The CDR3 extends over 15 amino acids. CDR3 sequence reads: CASSLGAMGANEQYV. The CDR3 DNA is TGTGCCAGCAGCTTAGGGGCCATGGGTGCCAACGAGCAGTACGTC.

There are a few counts of this clone. Its ends do not fully match the called genes, so a read error is possible. The chain is built from TRBV12-5 and TRBJ2-4; TRBD1 matches 8 bases. This CDR3 comprises 17 residues. The germline V gene has CDR1 LGHNT and CDR2 FRNRAP. CDR3 bases: TGTGCTAGTGCTTTGGGGGAGGACAGGGCGGTCAAAAACATTCAGTACTTC. It translates to CASALGEDRAVKNIQYF.

This chain joins TRBV4-2 and TRBJ2-7, with D possibly matching TRBD2 (6 bases). Germline lookup yields CDR1 LGHNA and CDR2 YNFKEQ. This CDR3 spans 13 amino acids. V was shortened by 3 bases and J by 5 bases, with 11 bases between the two germline ends. This CDR3 is CASSHHLANEQYF. The CDR3 nucleotides read TGTGCCAGCAGCCACCATCTAGCGAACGAGCAGTACTTC.

The chain uses TRBV19 and TRBJ1-2; 8 bases are a match to TRBD1. The CDR3 length is 12 residues. V trimming: 8 bases; J trimming: 4 bases; junction bases outside the gene matches: 3. CDR1 and CDR2 from the germline V gene are LNHDA and SQIVND (reference sequence). In DNA form, the CDR3 reads TGTGCCAGTGCGACAGGGGTCTATGGCTACACCTTC. It encodes CASATGVYGYTF.

This chain joins TRBV7-9 and TRBJ2-7, with D possibly being TRBD1 (6 bases). Germline V gene sequence: CDR1 SEHNR, CDR2 FQNEAQ (reference sequence). The CDR3 spans 15 residues. V lost 5 bases and J 4 bases, leaving 18 bases between the germline ends. DNA of the CDR3: TGTGCCAGCAGCAGGACGCAGGGGCGAATATACGAGCAGTACTTC. This gives the protein CASSRTQGRIYEQYF.

The CDR3 protein is CASGLVRDRRMNTEAFF. In DNA, the CDR3 is TGTGCTAGTGGTTTGGTAAGGGACAGACGAATGAACACTGAAGCTTTCTTT. V usage is TRBV12-5 and J usage is TRBJ1-1; 7 bases agree with TRBD1. Germline V gives CDR1 LGHNT, CDR2 FRNRAP. CDR3 length: 17 amino acids. Unmatched junction bases numbered 7, after V lost 0 bases and J lost 0 bases.